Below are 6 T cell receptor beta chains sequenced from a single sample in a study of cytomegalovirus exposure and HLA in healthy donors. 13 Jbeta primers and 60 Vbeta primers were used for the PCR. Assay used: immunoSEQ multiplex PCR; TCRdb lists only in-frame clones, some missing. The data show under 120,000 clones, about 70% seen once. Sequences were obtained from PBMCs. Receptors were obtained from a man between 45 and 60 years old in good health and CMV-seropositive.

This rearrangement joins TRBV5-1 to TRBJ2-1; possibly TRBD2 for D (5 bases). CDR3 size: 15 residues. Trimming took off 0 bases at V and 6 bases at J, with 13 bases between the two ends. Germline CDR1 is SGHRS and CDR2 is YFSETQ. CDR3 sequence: CASSLVRGMPNEQFF. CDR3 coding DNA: TGCGCCAGCAGCTTGGTAAGAGGGATGCCCAATGAGCAGTTCTTC.

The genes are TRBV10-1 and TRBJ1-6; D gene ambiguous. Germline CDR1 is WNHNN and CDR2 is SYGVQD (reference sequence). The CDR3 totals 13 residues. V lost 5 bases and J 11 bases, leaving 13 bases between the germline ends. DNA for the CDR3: TGCGCCAGCAGTTTGGGCCGAATACCACCCCTCCACTTT. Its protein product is CASSLGRIPPLHF.

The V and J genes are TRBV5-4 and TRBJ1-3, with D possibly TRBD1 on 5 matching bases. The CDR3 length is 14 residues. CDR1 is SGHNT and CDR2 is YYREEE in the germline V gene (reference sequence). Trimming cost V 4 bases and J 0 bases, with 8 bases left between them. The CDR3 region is CASSRGDSGNTIYF. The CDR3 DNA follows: TGTGCCAGCAGCCGGGGGGACTCTGGAAACACCATATATTTT.

The CDR3 bases are TGCGCCAGCAGCTTGGACGGGCGCAGGGACACTGAAGCTTTCTTT. Its protein is CASSLDGRRDTEAFF. The V gene is TRBV5-1, the J gene TRBJ1-1; maybe TRBD1 (5 bases). CDR3 length: 15 residues. V was shortened by 0 bases and J by 3 bases, with 12 bases between the two germline ends. CDR1 SGHRS and CDR2 YFSETQ come from the germline V gene.

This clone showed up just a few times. The CDR3 region is CASSVGTSGDNEQFF. The CDR3 bases are TGTGCCAGCAGTGTCGGGACTAGCGGGGACAATGAGCAGTTCTTC. V usage is TRBV6-4 and J usage is TRBJ2-1; 13 bases agree with TRBD2. The CDR3 sequence is 15 residues long. J lost 5 bases, V lost 4 bases, and 2 bases had no gene match. CDR1 is MRHNA, CDR2 SNTAGT, per germline.

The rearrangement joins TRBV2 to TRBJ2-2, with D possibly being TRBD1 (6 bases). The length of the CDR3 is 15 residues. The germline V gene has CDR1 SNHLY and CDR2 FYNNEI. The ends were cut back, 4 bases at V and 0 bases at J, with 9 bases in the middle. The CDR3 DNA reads TGTGCCAGCAGTGCATCAGGGGCGAACACCGGGGAGCTGTTTTTT. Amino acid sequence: CASSASGANTGELFF.